This entry features one T cell receptor beta chain sequence. Antigen specificity is unknown. TCRdb's copy holds only in-frame clones and misses some; the assay was immunoSEQ multiplex PCR. Of around 32,000 clones detected, about 95% appear once; the ten largest clones hold around 0.7%. The data originate from a study of circulating and synovial CD4+ cells in juvenile arthritis. Germline loops: CDR1 MNHEY, CDR2 SVGAGI. This CDR3 is built from 15 residues. Study-wide results and caveats: Some such blood samples were as oligoclonal as synovium.

The sample comprised CD4+ T cells from blood. The TCR comes from a human donor with juvenile idiopathic arthritis. V usage is TRBV6-5 and J usage is TRBJ2-5, with 8 bases identical to TRBD2. The better agreement between TRBJ2-7 and the DNA end casts doubt on the J call. CDR3 residues: CASSYSGLAGYEQYF. CDR3 DNA: TGTGCCAGCAGTTACTCGGGCCTAGCGGGCTACGAGCAGTACTTC.